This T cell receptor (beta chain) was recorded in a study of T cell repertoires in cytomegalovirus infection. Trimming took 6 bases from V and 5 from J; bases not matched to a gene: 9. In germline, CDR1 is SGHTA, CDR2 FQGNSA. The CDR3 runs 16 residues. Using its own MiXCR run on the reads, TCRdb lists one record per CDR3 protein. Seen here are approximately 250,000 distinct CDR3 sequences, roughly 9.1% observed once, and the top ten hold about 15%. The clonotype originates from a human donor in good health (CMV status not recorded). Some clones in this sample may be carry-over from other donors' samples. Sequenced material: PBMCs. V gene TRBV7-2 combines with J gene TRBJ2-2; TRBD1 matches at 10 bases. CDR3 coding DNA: TGTGCCAGCAGTTTTATGACAGGGGGCAGGACCGGGGAGCTGTTTTTT. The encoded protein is CASSFMTGGRTGELFF.